Listed below are T cell receptor beta chains from one sample, sequenced in a study of T cells in Graves' hyperthyroidism and ophthalmopathy. TCRdb independently ran MiXCR on the multiplex PCR reads; one entry per CDR3 protein. The table records roughly 180,000 distinct CDR3 sequences, roughly 10% of them present only once. Sequencing was done on a sample of blood. These receptors were taken from a woman between 18 and 29 years old with Graves' hyperthyroidism that later progressed to Graves' ophthalmopathy. Both conserved end residues are part of each CDR3. The D gene is left open where the match is weak. A clone size is listed for some rows: how often the clone was seen (once, few, many), or a class if it is expanded.

CDR3: CASSLDGEAFF
DNA: TGTGCCAGCAGTTTAGACGGTGAAGCTTTCTTT
D: -
J: TRBJ1-1
size: many
V: TRBV7-9

CDR3: CASSKRLAAQETQYF
DNA: TGTGCCAGCAGTAAACGACTAGCGGCCCAAGAGACCCAGTACTTC
D: TRBD2
J: TRBJ2-5
size: many
V: TRBV6-1

CDR3: CATSDWLAGVPEQFF
DNA: TGTGCCACCAGTGATTGGCTAGCGGGAGTACCTGAGCAGTTCTTC
D: TRBD2
J: TRBJ2-1
size: many
V: TRBV24-1

CDR3: CSASEGYDGYTF
DNA: TGCAGTGCTAGTGAGGGGTATGATGGCTACACCTTC
D: -
J: TRBJ1-2
size: many
V: TRBV20-1

CDR3: CSVQGGETSSYEQYF
DNA: TGCAGCGTCCAGGGAGGAGAGACCTCCTCCTACGAGCAGTACTTC
D: -
J: TRBJ2-7
size: many
V: TRBV29-1

CDR3: CASSDSFAGDTDTQYF
DNA: TGTGCCAGCAGTGACTCCTTTGCGGGAGACACAGATACGCAGTATTTT
D: TRBD2
J: TRBJ2-3
size: many
V: TRBV6-4

CDR3: CASSLNVGGGETQYF
DNA: TGTGCCAGCAGCTTAAATGTGGGGGGTGGAGAGACCCAGTACTTC
D: -
J: TRBJ2-5
size: many
V: TRBV7-3

CDR3: CASSSPGVPYEQYF
DNA: TGTGCCAGCAGTTCCCCCGGGGTCCCCTACGAGCAGTACTTC
D: -
J: TRBJ2-7
size: once
V: TRBV12-3/TRBV12-4

CDR3: CAISESRGSGGTEAFF
DNA: TGTGCCATCAGTGAGTCCCGCGGAAGTGGGGGCACTGAAGCTTTCTTT
D: -
J: TRBJ1-1
size: many
V: TRBV10-3

CDR3: CASSPGTVEKLFF
DNA: TGTGCCAGCTCACCGGGGACGGTTGAAAAACTGTTTTTT
D: -
J: TRBJ1-4
size: many
V: TRBV18

CDR3: CASSQVSNTGELFF
DNA: TGTGCCAGTAGTCAAGTAAGCAACACCGGGGAGCTGTTTTTT
D: -
J: TRBJ2-2
size: -
V: TRBV19

CDR3: CASPEGAASGFYNEQFF
DNA: TGTGCCAGCCCCGAAGGGGCGGCTAGCGGGTTCTACAATGAGCAGTTCTTC
D: TRBD2
J: TRBJ2-1
size: medium-sized
V: TRBV2

CDR3: CSATRTGSSYNEQFF
DNA: TGCAGTGCTACTAGGACAGGGAGCTCCTACAATGAGCAGTTCTTC
D: TRBD1
J: TRBJ2-1
size: many
V: TRBV20-1

CDR3: CASSLDTGIPGEKLFF
DNA: TGTGCCAGCAGCTTAGACACAGGGATCCCCGGTGAAAAACTGTTTTTT
D: -
J: TRBJ1-4
size: many
V: TRBV7-3

CDR3: CASRLTGGETEAFF
DNA: TGTGCCAGCAGGCTAACTGGAGGGGAAACTGAAGCTTTCTTT
D: -
J: TRBJ1-1
size: few
V: TRBV27

CDR3: CASSPVENSPLHF
DNA: TGTGCCAGCTCACCAGTGGAAAATTCACCCCTCCACTTT
D: -
J: TRBJ1-6
size: -
V: TRBV18

CDR3: CASHDRGGYTF
DNA: TGTGCCAGCCATGACAGGGGCGGCTACACCTTC
D: TRBD1
J: TRBJ1-2
size: many
V: TRBV19

CDR3: CASSFPGLYGYTF
DNA: TGTGCCAGCAGCTTCCCAGGGTTGTATGGCTACACCTTC
D: -
J: TRBJ1-2
size: many
V: TRBV5-8

CDR3: CATSDPDRGVGEGYTF
DNA: TGTGCCACCAGTGATCCGGACAGGGGAGTGGGTGAGGGCTACACCTTC
D: TRBD1
J: TRBJ1-2
size: many
V: TRBV24-1

CDR3: CASSLSLGSYSNQPQHF
DNA: TGTGCCAGCAGTTTAAGTTTGGGGTCCTATAGCAATCAGCCCCAGCATTTT
D: -
J: TRBJ1-5
size: many
V: TRBV28

CDR3: CASSTENEKLFF
DNA: TGTGCCAGCAGTACAGAGAATGAAAAACTGTTTTTT
D: -
J: TRBJ1-4
size: many
V: TRBV2

CDR3: CASWGGLSEAFF
DNA: TGTGCCAGCTGGGGGGGCCTCTCGGAGGCTTTCTTT
D: -
J: TRBJ1-1
size: many
V: TRBV28

CDR3: CASSIGGRSPLHF
DNA: TGTGCCAGTAGTATAGGAGGCCGTTCACCCCTCCACTTT
D: -
J: TRBJ1-6
size: once
V: TRBV19

CDR3: CSAPPPGQGANVLTF
DNA: TGCAGTGCTCCCCCCCCCGGACAGGGGGCAAACGTCCTGACTTTC
D: TRBD1
J: TRBJ2-6
size: few
V: TRBV20-1

CDR3: CASSLYPAKSGNTIYF
DNA: TGCGCCAGCAGCTTGTACCCTGCAAAGTCTGGAAACACCATATATTTT
D: -
J: TRBJ1-3
size: -
V: TRBV5-1

CDR3: CASSSQQKVGGNTIYF
DNA: TGTGCCAGCAGCTCGCAGCAAAAAGTCGGTGGAAACACCATATATTTT
D: -
J: TRBJ1-3
size: many
V: TRBV7-9

CDR3: CASSLTGTRTADTQYF
DNA: TGTGCCAGCAGCCTAACCGGGACAAGGACGGCAGATACGCAGTATTTT
D: -
J: TRBJ2-3
size: -
V: TRBV9

CDR3: CASSAGHRNTEAFF
DNA: TGTGCCAGCAGTGCGGGACATCGGAACACTGAAGCTTTCTTT
D: -
J: TRBJ1-1
size: many
V: TRBV12-3/TRBV12-4

CDR3: CASSIGRGGGDEKLFF
DNA: TGTGCCAGTAGTATTGGCAGGGGGGGGGGGGATGAAAAACTGTTTTTT
D: TRBD1
J: TRBJ1-4
size: -
V: TRBV19

CDR3: CASSVSELTDTQYF
DNA: TGTGCCAGCAGTGTTTCGGAGTTAACAGATACGCAGTATTTT
D: -
J: TRBJ2-3
size: -
V: TRBV6-1

CDR3: CASSLDLAGGRETQYF
DNA: TGTGCCAGCAGCTTAGATCTAGCGGGGGGAAGGGAGACCCAGTACTTC
D: TRBD2
J: TRBJ2-5
size: many
V: TRBV7-2

CDR3: CASSLTRQGTYNEQFF
DNA: TGCGCCAGCAGCTTGACCCGACAGGGGACCTACAATGAGCAGTTCTTC
D: TRBD1
J: TRBJ2-1
size: few
V: TRBV5-1

CDR3: CSAREQKGTIYNEQFF
DNA: TGCAGTGCTAGAGAACAAAAAGGGACCATCTACAATGAGCAGTTCTTC
D: -
J: TRBJ2-1
size: many
V: TRBV20-1

CDR3: CASSYSSSGRAYEQYF
DNA: TGTGCCAGCAGTTACTCGAGTAGCGGGAGGGCCTACGAGCAGTACTTC
D: TRBD2
J: TRBJ2-7
size: many
V: TRBV6-2/TRBV6-3

CDR3: CASSLPLTSGRAADTQYF
DNA: TGCGCCAGCAGCTTGCCCCTTACTAGCGGGAGGGCCGCAGATACGCAGTATTTT
D: TRBD2
J: TRBJ2-3
size: many
V: TRBV5-1

CDR3: CASSISGQGAIEQFF
DNA: TGTGCCAGTAGTATTTCCGGACAGGGGGCTATTGAGCAGTTCTTC
D: TRBD1
J: TRBJ2-1
size: many
V: TRBV19

CDR3: CASSSGLAGVLGTDTQYF
DNA: TGTGCCAGCAGTTCCGGACTAGCGGGAGTCCTTGGCACAGATACGCAGTATTTT
D: TRBD2
J: TRBJ2-3
size: -
V: TRBV27

CDR3: CASSQEQGAEPLHF
DNA: TGTGCCAGCAGCCAAGAACAGGGGGCCGAACCCCTCCACTTT
D: TRBD1
J: TRBJ1-6
size: -
V: TRBV4-2

CDR3: CSAREQGSYNSPLHF
DNA: TGCAGTGCTAGAGAGCAGGGGTCCTATAATTCACCCCTCCACTTT
D: -
J: TRBJ1-6
size: few
V: TRBV20-1

CDR3: CASSLGVVETQYF
DNA: TGTGCCAGCAGCTTAGGGGTGGTTGAGACCCAGTACTTC
D: -
J: TRBJ2-5
size: many
V: TRBV11-3

CDR3: CAFIAGGLGLSNEQFF
DNA: TGTGCCTTCATAGCGGGAGGGCTGGGGCTTTCAAATGAGCAGTTCTTC
D: TRBD2
J: TRBJ2-1
size: many
V: TRBV30

CDR3: CAISDPGQGWTEAFF
DNA: TGTGCCATCAGTGACCCCGGACAGGGTTGGACTGAAGCTTTCTTT
D: TRBD1
J: TRBJ1-1
size: many
V: TRBV10-3

CDR3: CASSFRRNTEAFF
DNA: TGTGCCAGCAGTTTCCGACGGAACACTGAAGCTTTCTTT
D: -
J: TRBJ1-1
size: many
V: TRBV28

CDR3: CSVGRNEQFF
DNA: TGCAGTGTGGGACGCAATGAGCAGTTCTTC
D: -
J: TRBJ2-1
size: -
V: TRBV20-1

CDR3: CASRDGGQGGGVLYNEQFF
DNA: TGTGCCAGCAGGGATGGGGGACAGGGTGGTGGGGTACTTTACAATGAGCAGTTCTTC
D: TRBD1
J: TRBJ2-1
size: -
V: TRBV5-5

CDR3: CASRLDNGGSYEQYF
DNA: TGTGCCAGCAGACTAGACAATGGAGGCTCCTACGAGCAGTACTTC
D: -
J: TRBJ2-7
size: -
V: TRBV6-1

CDR3: CASSRDFDSYERYF
DNA: TGTGCCAGCAGCCGGGACTTTGATTCCTACGAGCGGTACTTC
D: -
J: TRBJ2-7
size: -
V: TRBV4-2

CDR3: CASSLRTELLNTEAFF
DNA: TGTGCCAGCAGTTTAAGGACAGAATTACTGAACACTGAAGCTTTCTTT
D: -
J: TRBJ1-1
size: many
V: TRBV28

CDR3: CSAREGSGKGVAKNIQYF
DNA: TGCAGTGCTAGAGAAGGTAGCGGGAAGGGTGTTGCCAAAAACATTCAGTACTTC
D: TRBD2
J: TRBJ2-4
size: many
V: TRBV20-1